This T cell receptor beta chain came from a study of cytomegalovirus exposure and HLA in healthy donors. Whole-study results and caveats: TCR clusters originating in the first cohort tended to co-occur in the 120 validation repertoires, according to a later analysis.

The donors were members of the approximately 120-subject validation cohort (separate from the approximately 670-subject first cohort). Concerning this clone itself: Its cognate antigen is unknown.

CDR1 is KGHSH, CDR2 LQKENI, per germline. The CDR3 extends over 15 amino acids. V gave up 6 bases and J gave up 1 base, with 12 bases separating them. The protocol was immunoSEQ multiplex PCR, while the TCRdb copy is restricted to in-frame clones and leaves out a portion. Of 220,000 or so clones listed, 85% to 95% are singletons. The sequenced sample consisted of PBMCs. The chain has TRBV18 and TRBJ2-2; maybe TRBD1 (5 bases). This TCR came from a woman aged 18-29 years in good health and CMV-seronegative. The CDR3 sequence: CASSPTARNTGELFF. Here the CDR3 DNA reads TGTGCCAGCTCCCCGACAGCGAGGAACACCGGGGAGCTGTTTTTT. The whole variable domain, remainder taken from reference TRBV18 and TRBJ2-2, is NAGVMQNPRHLVRRRGQEARLRCSPMKGHSHVYWYRQLPEEGLKFMVYLQKENIIDESGMPKERFSAEFPKEGPSILRIQQVVRGDSAAYFCASSPTARNTGELFFGEGSRLTVL.